The source of this TCR beta chain is a study of blood T cell repertoires in COVID-19. Generated by immunoSEQ multiplex PCR, the TCRdb table keeps only in-frame clones and is missing some. The sample consists of tens of thousands of clones, 90% of them appearing once. Germline V CDR1 and CDR2: SGHDN, FVKESK. The germline V and J ends were trimmed by 1 base and 6 bases, with 15 bases remaining between them. This CDR3 has 15 residues. The TCR sequence derives from a man aged 45-65 years with active COVID-19. Sequenced: peripheral blood. The chain combines TRBV14 with TRBJ1-2; TRBD1 is a possible D gene (6 bases). CDR3 DNA sequence: TGTGCCAGCAGCCAAGTCTCAGGGGCCGGTGATGGCTACACCTTC. This gives the protein CASSQVSGAGDGYTF. The whole variable domain, remainder taken from reference TRBV14 and TRBJ1-2, is EAGVTQFPSHSVIEKGQTVTLRCDPISGHDNLYWYRRVMGKEIKFLLHFVKESKQDESGMPNNRFLAERTGGTYSTLKVQPAELEDSGVYFCASSQVSGAGDGYTFGSGTRLTVV.